The 28 T cell receptor beta chains below come from one sample, sequenced in a study of prognosis after radiotherapy for stage I lung cancer. Two rounds of multiplex PCR amplified TCR beta CDR3 from genomic DNA. Gene-specific primers for each TRBV and TRBJ gene drove first-round PCR. TCRdb ran MiXCR on the multiplex PCR reads and lists one entry per CDR3 protein. Here the sample spans around 51,000 distinct CDR3 sequences, roughly 36% being singletons. The sequences come from PBMCs, collected before or after stereotactic body radiation therapy (not recorded which). The receptors originated from a donor aged 50 or older with non-small cell lung cancer.

This clonotype has more than one count but fewer than ten. This may be a read error: a much more frequent sequence differs by one nucleotide. This chain uses TRBV6-2 or TRBV6-3 with TRBJ1-2; a possible D gene is TRBD1 (5 bases). In germline, CDR1 is MNHEY, CDR2 SVGEGT. V dropped 7 bases and J dropped 4 bases, with 10 bases sitting between them. This CDR3 has 12 residues. This chain's CDR3 is CASINGGYGYTF. The CDR3 bases are TGTGCCAGCATCAACGGGGGCTATGGCTACACCTTC.

This clonotype was seen a single time. The chain is built from TRBV5-1 and TRBJ2-2, with 7 bases identical to TRBD2. J lost 4 bases, V lost 2 bases, and 8 bases had no gene match. The CDR3 covers 16 residues. The germline CDR1 and CDR2 sequences are SGHRS and YFSETQ. The CDR3 loop is CASSFDPGGGTGELFF. In DNA form, the CDR3 reads TGCGCCAGCAGCTTTGATCCGGGGGGAGGCACCGGGGAGCTGTTTTTT.

This clonotype has at least ten counts. The chain has TRBV20-1 and TRBJ2-1; 9 bases map to TRBD2. The CDR3 loop spans 14 amino acids. Germline V gene data show CDR1 as DFQATT and CDR2 as SNEGSKA (reference sequence). Trimming took 4 bases from V and 8 from J; bases not matched to a gene: 9. CDR3 in DNA: TGCAGTGCTACCACTTGGCGGGAGGGAGATGAGCAGTTCTTC. This sequence encodes CSATTWREGDEQFF.

The sample holds a few counts of this clonotype. A single base separates this from a much larger clone, so it may be a read error. The V and J genes are TRBV9 and TRBJ1-1; no clear D gene. Trimming left V 0 bases short and J 6 bases short, with 6 bases between. Germline CDR1 is SGDLS and CDR2 is YYNGEE. The CDR3 length is 12 residues. The CDR3 coding sequence is TGTGCCAGCAGCGTAGAACATCCTGAAGCTTTCTTT. Amino acid sequence: CASSVEHPEAFF. Full variable domain (missing parts from reference TRBV9 and TRBJ1-1): DSGVTQTPKHLITATGQRVTLRCSPRSGDLSVYWYQQSLDQGLQFLIQYYNGEERAKGNILERFSAQQFPDLHSELNLSSLELGDSALYFCASSVEHPEAFFGQGTRLTVV.

In this sample, this clonotype turned up a few times. A single base separates this from a much larger clone, so it may be a read error. This chain joins TRBV10-2 and TRBJ1-2; no definite D call. The CDR3 runs to 13 residues. The germline V gene encodes CDR1 WSHSY and CDR2 SAAADI. V was trimmed by 5 bases and J by 8 bases, leaving 15 bases between them. Here the CDR3 DNA reads TGCGCCAGCAGTACAACATGGGTCTACGGCTACACCTTC. The encoded protein is CASSTTWVYGYTF.

This clonotype was recorded at least ten times. The CDR3 DNA is TGTGCCAGCAGCTTGTGGAGGGGGCTGAACACCGGGGAGCTGTTTTTT. It yields the protein CASSLWRGLNTGELFF. The rearrangement joins TRBV5-4 to TRBJ2-2, with D maybe TRBD1 (7 bases). Per the germline V gene, CDR1 is SGHNT and CDR2 is YYREEE (reference sequence). The CDR3 extends over 16 amino acids. Trimming stripped 1 base from V and 1 base from J, with 11 bases between. The full variable domain, rest sourced from reference TRBV5-4 and TRBJ2-2, is ETGVTQSPTHLIKTRGQQVTLRCSSQSGHNTVSWYQQALGQGPQFIFQYYREEENGRGNFPPRFSGLQFPNYSSELNVNALELDDSALYLCASSLWRGLNTGELFFGEGSRLTVL.

This clonotype was counted many times. V and J are TRBV28 and TRBJ2-7; possible D gene TRBD2, 5 bases. V was shortened by 7 bases and J by 4 bases, with 14 bases between the two germline ends. The CDR3 has 13 residues. CDR1 is MDHEN and CDR2 is SYDVKM in the germline V gene. The CDR3 DNA reads TGTGCCAGCACCAATCGGGAATTTTACGAGCAGTACTTC. Encoded protein: CASTNREFYEQYF.

This sequence joins TRBV4-2 and TRBJ2-3, with TRBD2 matching over 7 bases. V shed 0 bases, J shed 3 bases, and the junction held 12 bases outside the gene matches. The CDR3 spans 18 residues. CDR1 and CDR2 from the germline V gene are LGHNA and YNFKEQ. This CDR3 is CASSQEASHGGRTDTQYF. The DNA for the CDR3 is TGTGCCAGCAGCCAAGAAGCCAGTCATGGCGGGAGAACAGATACGCAGTATTTT.

About this clonotype itself: This may come from a read error, since a much larger clone is one base off. In DNA, the CDR3 is TGTGCCAGCAGGTCGACTAGCGCTGTCTACAATGAGCAGTTCTTC. Amino acids: CASRSTSAVYNEQFF. The chain combines TRBV6-2 or TRBV6-3 with TRBJ2-1, with 8 bases that match TRBD2. The germline V gene encodes CDR1 MNHEY and CDR2 SVGEGT. The V segment lost 6 bases and the J segment 3 bases; nucleotides outside the gene matches: 7. The CDR3 loop spans 15 amino acids.

This clonotype was picked up many times. This chain connects TRBV9 to TRBJ1-2, with D possibly matching TRBD1 (5 bases). Trimming took 2 bases from V and 3 from J, leaving 14 bases between them. This CDR3 has 15 amino acids. Germline V gene data show CDR1 as SGDLS and CDR2 as YYNGEE. CDR3 residues: CASSVGWGLDYGYTF. CDR3 nucleotides: TGTGCCAGCAGCGTCGGCTGGGGGTTAGACTATGGCTACACCTTC.

Ten or more counts support this clonotype. This chain uses TRBV6-1 with TRBJ2-2; D is perhaps TRBD2 (5 bases). The CDR3 totals 13 residues. Trimming shortened V by 5 bases and J by 7 bases, and 11 bases separated the two germline ends. Germline loops: CDR1 MNHNS, CDR2 SASEGT. The CDR3 protein is CASSTGKIGELFF. The CDR3 DNA reads TGTGCCAGCAGTACGGGGAAGATCGGGGAGCTGTTTTTT.

This clonotype was detected ten times or more. The V gene is TRBV10-3, the J gene TRBJ2-1, with D perhaps assigned TRBD1 or TRBD2 (5 bases each). Trimming shortened V by 5 bases and J by 7 bases, and 18 bases separated the two germline ends. This CDR3 has 15 amino acids. Per germline, CDR1 ENHRY and CDR2 SYGVKD. The CDR3, as DNA: TGTGCCATCAGTCCCGGGGCCCCCGGGGTGAATGAGCAGTTCTTC. Protein product: CAISPGAPGVNEQFF.

In this sample, this clonotype turned up many times. The rearrangement links TRBV20-1 to TRBJ1-1, with 11 bases aligning to TRBD1. CDR1 and CDR2 from the germline V gene are DFQATT and SNEGSKA (reference sequence). J gave up 1 base and V 2 bases, and 9 bases lay outside the gene matches. CDR3 length equals 17 residues. CDR3 loop: CSARSSGTGGWNTEAFF. CDR3 sequence (DNA): TGCAGTGCTAGATCCTCCGGGACAGGGGGTTGGAACACTGAAGCTTTCTTT.

The chain combines TRBV9 with TRBJ1-1; D is possibly TRBD1 (5 bases). V was pared by 7 bases and J by 1 base, with 17 bases between. The germline V gene has CDR1 SGDLS and CDR2 YYNGEE. This CDR3 has 15 residues. The CDR3 DNA reads as TGTGCCAGCGCCTCCGGGGGGTTTACGAACACTGAAGCTTTCTTT. Encoded protein: CASASGGFTNTEAFF.

This clonotype came up a few times. Since a much larger clone is just one base distant, this may be a read error. The rearrangement joins TRBV6-1 to TRBJ2-7; either TRBD1 or TRBD2 may supply D (5 bases each). Germline assignment: CDR1 MNHNS and CDR2 SASEGT. V lost 8 bases and J 1 base, leaving 30 bases between the germline ends. CDR3 length: 19 residues. CDR3 sequence (DNA): TGTGCCAGCCAGACGACGACACATAAAATGACGAGGGGTTCCTACGAGCAGTACTTC. This sequence encodes CASQTTTHKMTRGSYEQYF.

The J gene is TRBJ2-3, the V gene TRBV24-1, with 8 bases lining up with TRBD2. V lost 10 bases, J lost 0 bases, and 29 bases stayed unmatched. This CDR3 region has 22 residues. Germline V gives CDR1 KGHDR, CDR2 SFDVKD. The CDR3 loop is CATGMQPRGLEGSYPSTDTQYF. CDR3 DNA sequence: TGTGCCACAGGGATGCAACCGCGGGGACTAGAGGGTTCATACCCTAGCACAGATACGCAGTATTTT.

In this sample, this clonotype turned up a few times. A read error is possible here, since a much larger clone lies one base away. The chain uses TRBV6-5 and TRBJ2-7; D gene uncertain. Trimming pared 2 bases from V and 4 bases from J, leaving 9 bases between. The germline V gene encodes CDR1 MNHEY and CDR2 SVGAGI. The CDR3 is 13 amino acids. Written as DNA, the CDR3 is TGTGCCAGCAGTTACGGTCCCCGGTACGAGCAGTACTTC. As protein: CASSYGPRYEQYF.

This clonotype was observed many times. A single base separates this from a much larger clone, so it may be a read error. This rearrangement joins TRBV12-3 or TRBV12-4 to TRBJ2-3, with 11 positions matching TRBD2. The V segment lost 8 bases and the J segment 0 bases; nucleotides outside the gene matches: 7. This CDR3 region has 16 residues. DNA of the CDR3: TGTGCCAGCGGGGGGACTAGCGGAACTAGCACAGATACGCAGTATTTT. Translated: CASGGTSGTSTDTQYF.

Worth noting for this clonotype: Sequence at one end of the junction differs from germline and may be a read error. The genes are TRBV12-5 and TRBJ2-6; TRBD1 agrees at 7 bases. The CDR3 totals 14 residues. CDR1 and CDR2 (germline): LGHNT, FRNRAP. CDR3 bases: TGTGCTAGTGGTAACCCAACAGGGGCCAACGTACTGACTTTC. It yields the protein CASGNPTGANVLTF.

The chain has TRBV9 and TRBJ2-7, with 8 bases aligning to TRBD1. V lost 3 bases, J lost 1 base, and 12 bases stayed unmatched. The CDR3 has 17 residues. CDR1 and CDR2 from the germline V gene are SGDLS and YYNGEE. The chain's CDR3 is CASSAPGTGITSYEQYF. The DNA of the CDR3 is TGTGCCAGCAGCGCACCCGGGACAGGAATTACTTCCTACGAGCAGTACTTC.

At least ten counts were recorded for this clonotype. One junction end does not reproduce the germline sequence, and a read error may be involved. The chain has TRBV30 and TRBJ1-6, with TRBD1 matching 8 bases. Germline V gene data show CDR1 as GTSNPN and CDR2 as SVGIG (reference sequence). The CDR3 sequence is 17 residues long. In nucleotides, the CDR3 is TGTGCCTGGAGTGCGGGGACAGGCTTGAAGGCCGCGGGGTCGTCGCAATTT. Protein product: CAWSAGTGLKAAGSSQF.

This clonotype was seen at least ten times. V is TRBV7-2 and J is TRBJ2-1; TRBD2 agrees at 7 bases. The ends lost 1 base at V and 6 bases at J; junction bases unmatched: 3. Looked up from germline, CDR1 is SGHTA and CDR2 is FQGNSA. The CDR3 consists of 14 residues. As DNA, the CDR3 is TGTGCCAGCAGCTTAGAGACTAGCCCCAATGAGCAGTTCTTC. It codes for CASSLETSPNEQFF.

This clonotype came up many times. This CDR3 reads CASSNTGGPYEQYF. In DNA, the CDR3 is TGTGCCAGCAGCAATACCGGGGGGCCCTACGAGCAGTACTTC. The J gene is TRBJ2-7, the V gene TRBV7-2; possibly TRBD2 for D (7 bases). Trimming removed 5 bases at V and 2 bases at J, with 13 bases between. CDR1 and CDR2 from the germline V gene are SGHTA and FQGNSA. This CDR3 spans 14 amino acids.

This clonotype was recorded many times. J is TRBJ2-2 and V is TRBV7-9, with unresolved D. There are 15 residues in the CDR3. Per the germline V gene, CDR1 is SEHNR and CDR2 is FQNEAQ (reference sequence). V was clipped by 2 bases and J by 6 bases, with 13 bases between them. CDR3 nucleotide sequence: TGTGCCAGCAGCTTAAAATTGAACCAGCCCGGGGAGCTGTTTTTT. Amino acid sequence: CASSLKLNQPGELFF.

This clonotype was observed many times. The V and J genes are TRBV3-2 and TRBJ2-7. TRBV3-2 represents a pseudogene. The CDR3 totals 14 residues. Here the CDR3 reads CASRALESSYEQYF. For the CDR3, the DNA is TGTGCCAGCAGGGCTCTGGAAAGCTCCTACGAGCAGTACTTC.

This clonotype was seen many times. The V call is TRBV28, the J call TRBJ2-4; TRBD2 aligns across 10 bases. Looked up from germline, CDR1 is MDHEN and CDR2 is SYDVKM. The CDR3 covers 18 residues. V dropped 7 bases and J dropped 0; count of bases not matched to a gene: 12. CDR3: CASNFRTSGQIAKNIQYF. CDR3 nucleotides: TGTGCCAGCAATTTTAGGACTAGCGGCCAGATAGCCAAAAACATTCAGTACTTC.

CDR3 nucleotide sequence: TGTGCCAGCAGTGTTCGGACGGTTACCTACGAGCAGTACTTC. Translating gives CASSVRTVTYEQYF. The chain is built from TRBV6-2 or TRBV6-3 and TRBJ2-7, with D unclear. CDR1 is MNHEY, CDR2 SVGEGT, per germline. V was pared by 5 bases and J by 2 bases, with 13 bases between. The CDR3 spans 14 residues.

To note about this clonotype: A much larger clone differs from this one at a single base, so this may be a read error. The V call is TRBV11-2, the J call TRBJ2-5, with TRBD2 matching 13 bases. The CDR3 loop spans 16 amino acids. Germline V lookup: CDR1 SGHAT, CDR2 FQNNGV. The CDR3 spells CASSSGTSGIGETKYF. CDR3 nucleotides: TGTGCCAGCAGCTCCGGGACTAGCGGGATCGGAGAGACCAAGTACTTC.